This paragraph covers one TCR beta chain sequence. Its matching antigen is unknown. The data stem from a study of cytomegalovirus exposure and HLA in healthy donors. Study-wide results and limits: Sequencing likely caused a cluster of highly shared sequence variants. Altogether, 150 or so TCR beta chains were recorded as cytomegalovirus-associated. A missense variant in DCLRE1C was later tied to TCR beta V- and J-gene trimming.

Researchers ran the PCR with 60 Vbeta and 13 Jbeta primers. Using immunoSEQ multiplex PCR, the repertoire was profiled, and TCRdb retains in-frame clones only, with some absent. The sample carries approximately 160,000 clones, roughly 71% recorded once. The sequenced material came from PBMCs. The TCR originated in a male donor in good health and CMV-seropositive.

The CDR3 DNA sequence: TGTGCCAGCAGCTTAAAGGCGGTCGTTCCCAAAGCTTTCTTT. It specifies CASSLKAVVPKAFF. J is TRBJ1-1 and V is TRBV7-3, with D unresolved. Deletions cut 1 base from V and 9 bases from J, with 15 bases between. Germline CDR1 SGHTA, CDR2 FQGTGA. The CDR3 totals 14 residues.